This record concerns one T cell receptor (beta chain) sequence. The antigen is not known. This CDR3 has 16 residues. The V gene's germline CDR1 is SGHNT and CDR2 YYREEE (reference sequence). J was trimmed by 6 bases and V by 4 bases; bases with no gene match: 12. The treatment: 19 received Ad26.COV2.S at low or high dose, single or two shots; several received placebo; per-sample allocation not given. Specimens were obtained on day 63 following the first vaccine or placebo injection. Based in Boston, the donor was an adult of 18-55 years. This sample is part of a study of Ad26.COV2.S vaccination and SARS-CoV-2 variants. Study-wide context: Ad26.COV2.S shots went into the muscle once or twice, 56 days apart. Study conclusions and caveats: Marked by substantial breadth, spike-specific CD8+ and CD4+ T cell responses were reportedly seen after vaccination. Ad26.COV2.S recipients had broader spike-specific TCRs (P = 0.0014).

Method: immunoSEQ multiplex PCR; TCRdb's copy keeps in-frame clones and lacks some. Altogether roughly 420,000 clones are present, roughly nine tenths being singletons, with the ten largest covering over 2.5%. The genes are TRBV5-4 and TRBJ2-7, with 11 bases fitting TRBD1. This sequence originates from a person between 18 and 60 years old who received the Ad26.COV2.S COVID-19 vaccine or a placebo. The material sequenced was peripheral blood, taken in a trial of Ad26.COV2.S vaccine versus placebo. CDR3: CASSTPRPGQGGEQYF. CDR3 nucleotides: TGTGCCAGCAGCACCCCTCGGCCGGGACAGGGGGGCGAGCAGTACTTC. The full variable domain, rest sourced from reference TRBV5-4 and TRBJ2-7, is ETGVTQSPTHLIKTRGQQVTLRCSSQSGHNTVSWYQQALGQGPQFIFQYYREEENGRGNFPPRFSGLQFPNYSSELNVNALELDDSALYLCASSTPRPGQGGEQYFGPGTRLTVT.